Listed below are T cell receptor beta chains from one sample, sequenced in a study of cytomegalovirus exposure and HLA in healthy donors. Clones were read by immunoSEQ multiplex PCR, and TCRdb kept only the in-frame ones, dropping some. The data contain roughly 120,000 clones, roughly 82% of them singletons. Material for sequencing was PBMCs. These receptors were obtained from a human donor in good health. CDR3s include the opening cysteine and the closing phenylalanine or tryptophan. Each record gives: J gene, clone size, V gene, CDR3 protein. Clone size is not always given. Where it is, it says once, few, many or a class for expanded clones.

>TRBJ2-5|.|TRBV19
CASSLNRGETQYF
>TRBJ2-1|.|TRBV9
CASSVGLGTYNEQFF
>TRBJ2-3|.|TRBV9
CASSVLAVGIDTQYF
>TRBJ1-2|few|TRBV19
CASSIFSRALNYGYTF
>TRBJ2-2|.|TRBV2
CASSVWSPSLTGELFF
>TRBJ1-1|once|TRBV5-8
CASSLVAGWGTEAFF
>TRBJ1-2|.|TRBV28
CASIPQGEANYGYTF
>TRBJ2-1|.|TRBV11-1
CASSATSSREQFF
>TRBJ2-1|.|TRBV6-5
CASSLSGRAYNEQFF
>TRBJ2-1|few|TRBV7-3
CASSLRPSGASYNEQFF
>TRBJ1-5|.|TRBV19
CASGRDRGPNQPQHF
>TRBJ2-1|.|TRBV10-3
CAISESLAGGDNEQFF
>TRBJ2-6|.|TRBV5-1
CASSSGLAGTGGPSGANVLTF
>TRBJ2-1|.|TRBV6-5
CASSYGQGAYNEQFF
>TRBJ2-4|.|TRBV28
CASSSGGSEGIQYF
>TRBJ1-4|.|TRBV9
CASSVAASEKLFF
>TRBJ2-1|.|TRBV7-8
CASSRREREGNEQFF
>TRBJ2-7|.|TRBV18
CASSPLGGQDEQYF
>TRBJ2-7|.|TRBV7-2
CASSPTIYEQYF
>TRBJ2-7|.|TRBV11-3
CASSLGRGSHEQYF
>TRBJ1-1|.|TRBV28
CASSFSTTHTEAFF
>TRBJ2-5|.|TRBV5-8
CASSLGTSGHKETQYF
>TRBJ2-7|few|TRBV21-1
CASRLRLANYEQYF
>TRBJ2-2|.|TRBV27
CASTPWTSVNTGELFF
>TRBJ2-2|.|TRBV4-1
CASSQLPTGVDTGELFF